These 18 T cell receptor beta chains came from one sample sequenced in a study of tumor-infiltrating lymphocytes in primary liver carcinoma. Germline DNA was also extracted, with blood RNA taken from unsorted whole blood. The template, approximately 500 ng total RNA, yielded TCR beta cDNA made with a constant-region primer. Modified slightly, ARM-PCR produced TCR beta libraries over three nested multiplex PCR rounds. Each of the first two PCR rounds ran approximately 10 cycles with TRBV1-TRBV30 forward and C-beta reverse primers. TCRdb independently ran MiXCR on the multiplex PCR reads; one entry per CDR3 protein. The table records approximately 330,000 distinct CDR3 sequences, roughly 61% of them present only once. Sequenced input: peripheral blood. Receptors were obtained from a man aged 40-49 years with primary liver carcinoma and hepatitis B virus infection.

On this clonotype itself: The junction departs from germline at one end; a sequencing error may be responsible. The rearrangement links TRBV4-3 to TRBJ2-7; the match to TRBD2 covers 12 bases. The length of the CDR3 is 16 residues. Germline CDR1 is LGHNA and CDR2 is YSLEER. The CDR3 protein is CASSQEASGRAYERYF. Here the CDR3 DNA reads TGCGCCAGCAGCCAAGAGGCTAGCGGGAGGGCTTACGAGCGGTACTTC.

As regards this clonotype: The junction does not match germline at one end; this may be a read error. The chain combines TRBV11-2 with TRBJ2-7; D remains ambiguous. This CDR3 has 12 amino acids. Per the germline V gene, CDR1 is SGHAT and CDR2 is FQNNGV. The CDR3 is CAGSLDLDEQYF. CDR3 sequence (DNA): TGTGCCGGCAGCCTAGATCTCGACGAGCAGTACTTC.

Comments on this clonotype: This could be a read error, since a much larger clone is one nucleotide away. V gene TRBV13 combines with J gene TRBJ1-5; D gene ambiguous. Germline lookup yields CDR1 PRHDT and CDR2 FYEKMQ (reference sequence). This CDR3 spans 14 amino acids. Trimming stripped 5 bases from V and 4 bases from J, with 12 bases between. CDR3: CASSLRRRNQPQHF. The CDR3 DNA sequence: TGTGCCAGCAGCCTCAGGAGGCGGAATCAGCCCCAGCATTTT.

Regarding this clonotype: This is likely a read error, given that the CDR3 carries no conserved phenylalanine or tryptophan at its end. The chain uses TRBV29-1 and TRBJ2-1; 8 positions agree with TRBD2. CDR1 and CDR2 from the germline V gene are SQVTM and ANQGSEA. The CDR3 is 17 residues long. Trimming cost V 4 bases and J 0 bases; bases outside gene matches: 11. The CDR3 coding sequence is TGCAGCGTTGTAGGAGGCACTAGCGGCAACTCCTACAATGAGCAGTTCCTC. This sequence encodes CSVVGGTSGNSYNEQFL.

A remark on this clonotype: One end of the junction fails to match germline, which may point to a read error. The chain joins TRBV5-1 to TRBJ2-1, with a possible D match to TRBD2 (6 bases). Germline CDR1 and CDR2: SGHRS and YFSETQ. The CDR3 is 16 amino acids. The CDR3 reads CASNLEGLESYNEQFF. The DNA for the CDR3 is TGCGCCAGCAACTTGGAGGGACTCGAATCCTACAATGAGCAGTTCTTC. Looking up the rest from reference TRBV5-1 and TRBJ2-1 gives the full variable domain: KAGVTQTPRYLIKTRGQQVTLSCSPISGHRSVSWYQQTPGQGLQFLFEYFSETQRNKGNFPGRFSGRQFSNSRSEMNVSTLELGDSALYLCASNLEGLESYNEQFFGPGTRLTVL.

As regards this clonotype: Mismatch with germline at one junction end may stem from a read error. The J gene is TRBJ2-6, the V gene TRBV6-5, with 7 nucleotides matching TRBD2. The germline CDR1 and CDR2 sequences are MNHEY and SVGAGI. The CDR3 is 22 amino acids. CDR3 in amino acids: CASSYSQPALTGGYSGANILTF. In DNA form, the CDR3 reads TGTGCCAGCAGTTACTCTCAACCTGCTTTGACGGGAGGCTACTCTGGGGCCAACATCCTGACTTTC.

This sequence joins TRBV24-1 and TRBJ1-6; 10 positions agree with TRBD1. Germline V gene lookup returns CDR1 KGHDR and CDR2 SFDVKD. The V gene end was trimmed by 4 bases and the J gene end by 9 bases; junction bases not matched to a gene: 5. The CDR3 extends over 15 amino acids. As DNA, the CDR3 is TGTGCCACCAGTGACAGACAGGGGGCGAGTTCACCCCTCCACTTT. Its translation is CATSDRQGASSPLHF.

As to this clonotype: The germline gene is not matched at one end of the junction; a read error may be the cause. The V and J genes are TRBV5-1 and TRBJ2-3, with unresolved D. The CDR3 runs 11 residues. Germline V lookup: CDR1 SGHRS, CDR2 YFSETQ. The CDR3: CASSYVDTQYF. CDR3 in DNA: TGCGCCAGCAGCTACGTAGATACTCAGTATTTT.

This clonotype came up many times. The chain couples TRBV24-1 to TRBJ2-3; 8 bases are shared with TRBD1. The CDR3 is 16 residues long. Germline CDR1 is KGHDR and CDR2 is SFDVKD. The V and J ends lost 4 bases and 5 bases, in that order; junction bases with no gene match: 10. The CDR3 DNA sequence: TGTGCCACCAGTGAAGTCGGACAGGGATTGGGAGATACGCAGTATTTT. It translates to CATSEVGQGLGDTQYF.

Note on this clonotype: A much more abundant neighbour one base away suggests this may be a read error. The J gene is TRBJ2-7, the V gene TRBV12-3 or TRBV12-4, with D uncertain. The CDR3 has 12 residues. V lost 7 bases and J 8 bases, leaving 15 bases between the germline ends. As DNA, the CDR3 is TGTGCCAGCAACACAGAAGGGCACAAGCAGTACTTC. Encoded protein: CASNTEGHKQYF.

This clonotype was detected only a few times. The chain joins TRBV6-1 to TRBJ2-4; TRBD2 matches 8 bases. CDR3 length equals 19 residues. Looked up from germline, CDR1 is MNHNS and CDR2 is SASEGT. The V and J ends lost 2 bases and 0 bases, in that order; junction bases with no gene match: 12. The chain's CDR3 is CASSELSGGSLSAKNIQYF. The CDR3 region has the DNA TGTGCCAGCAGTGAACTCTCGGGAGGGTCGCTCTCAGCCAAAAACATTCAGTACTTC.

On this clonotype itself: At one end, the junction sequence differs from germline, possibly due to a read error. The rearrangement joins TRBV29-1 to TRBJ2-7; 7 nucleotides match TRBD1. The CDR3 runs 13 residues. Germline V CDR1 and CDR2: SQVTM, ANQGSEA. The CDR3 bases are TGCAGCGTCCAAGACAGGGTCACCTACGAGGAGTACTTC. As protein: CSVQDRVTYEEYF.

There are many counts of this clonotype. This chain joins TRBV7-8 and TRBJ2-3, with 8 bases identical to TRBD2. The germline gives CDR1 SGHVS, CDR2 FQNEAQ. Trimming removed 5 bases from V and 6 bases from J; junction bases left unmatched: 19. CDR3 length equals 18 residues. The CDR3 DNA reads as TGTGCCAGCAGCAAACCGGGACTAGACTTCACCGGGAAGGATACGCAGTATTTT. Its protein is CASSKPGLDFTGKDTQYF.

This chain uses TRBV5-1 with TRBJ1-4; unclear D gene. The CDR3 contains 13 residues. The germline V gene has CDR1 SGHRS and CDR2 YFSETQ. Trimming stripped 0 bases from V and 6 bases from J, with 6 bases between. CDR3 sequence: CASSLDRHEKLFF. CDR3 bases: TGCGCCAGCAGCTTGGATAGGCATGAAAAACTGTTTTTT.

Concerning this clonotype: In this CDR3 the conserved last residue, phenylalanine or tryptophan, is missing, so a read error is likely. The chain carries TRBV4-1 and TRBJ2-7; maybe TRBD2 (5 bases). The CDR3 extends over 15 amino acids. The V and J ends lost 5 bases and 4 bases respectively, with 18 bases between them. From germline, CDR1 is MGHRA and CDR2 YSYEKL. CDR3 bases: TGCGCCAGCAGCTCGCCTAGCAGGAGTGGTTACGAGCAGTACCTC. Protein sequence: CASSSPSRSGYEQYL.

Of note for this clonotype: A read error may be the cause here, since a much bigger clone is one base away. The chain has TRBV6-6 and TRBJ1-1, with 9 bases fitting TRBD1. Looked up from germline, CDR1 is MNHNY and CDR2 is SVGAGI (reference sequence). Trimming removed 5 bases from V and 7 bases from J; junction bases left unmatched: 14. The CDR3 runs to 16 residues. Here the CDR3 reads CASSGTGTGPWSEAFF. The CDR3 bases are TGTGCCAGCAGTGGAACCGGGACAGGGCCTTGGAGTGAAGCTTTCTTT.

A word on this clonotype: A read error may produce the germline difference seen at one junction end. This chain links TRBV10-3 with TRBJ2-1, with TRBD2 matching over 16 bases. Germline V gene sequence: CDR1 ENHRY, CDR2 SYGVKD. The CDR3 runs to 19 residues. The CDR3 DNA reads TGTGCCATCAGAGCGGGACTAGCGGGAGGGCCCTCCAGCATGTATGAGGAGTTCTTC. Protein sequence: CAIRAGLAGGPSSMYEEFF.

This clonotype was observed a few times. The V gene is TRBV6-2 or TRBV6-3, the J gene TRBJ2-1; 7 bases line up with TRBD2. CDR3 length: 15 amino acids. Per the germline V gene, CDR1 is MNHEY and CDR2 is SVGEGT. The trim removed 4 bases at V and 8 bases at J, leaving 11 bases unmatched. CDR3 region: CASSSGGGNRYEQFF. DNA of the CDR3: TGTGCCAGCAGTTCCGGGGGAGGGAATCGGTATGAGCAGTTCTTC.